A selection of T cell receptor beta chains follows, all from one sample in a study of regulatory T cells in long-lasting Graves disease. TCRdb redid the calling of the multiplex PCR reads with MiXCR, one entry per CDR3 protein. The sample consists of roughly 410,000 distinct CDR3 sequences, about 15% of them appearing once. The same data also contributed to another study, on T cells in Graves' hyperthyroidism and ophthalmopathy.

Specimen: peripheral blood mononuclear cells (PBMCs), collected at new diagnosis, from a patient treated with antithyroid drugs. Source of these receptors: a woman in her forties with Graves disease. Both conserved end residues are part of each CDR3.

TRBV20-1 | CSATLPSSGNTIYF
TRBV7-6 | CASSLSSFNEKLFF
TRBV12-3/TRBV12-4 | CASSGGYLWYF
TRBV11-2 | CASSSEFQTQETQYF
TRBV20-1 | CSAPVPGPGYPYNEQFF
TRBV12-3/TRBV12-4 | CASSLRGRDTQYF
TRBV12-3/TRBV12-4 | CASSLKSPTDTQYF
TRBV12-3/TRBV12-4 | CASRRRGGGYEQYF
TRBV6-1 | CASSPRIPVGEQYF
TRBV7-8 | CASSRRGGLNTEAFF
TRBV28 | CASSRGDQETQYF
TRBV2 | CASGGLAGGADLEQYF
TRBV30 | CAGEDRGYEQYF
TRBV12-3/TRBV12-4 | CASRFGDEQYF
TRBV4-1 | CASSQITGYAYEQYF
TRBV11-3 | CASSLDRGTSGPDTGELFF
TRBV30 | CAWSGAYGYTF
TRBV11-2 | CASAGEGQRTSGRILAYEQYF
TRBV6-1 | CASSEKGAGGSGNTIYF
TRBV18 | CASSPDTFAAEQYF
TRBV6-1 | CASRIRDTQYF
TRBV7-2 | CASSLFSGPNTEAFF
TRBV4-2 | CASSQEDGYGYTF
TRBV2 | CASSETTMRAGGRNEQFF
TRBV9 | CASSAGGTRFEETQYF
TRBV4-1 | CASSQDLGLRAAF
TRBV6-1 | CASSPQGPTGELFF
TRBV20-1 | CSARRQGYTGELFF
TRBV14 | CASSQSSANTDTQYF
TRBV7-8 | CASSLVPSGGSTGELFF
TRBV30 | CAQGDTEAFF
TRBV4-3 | CASSQESSRTPAGTQYF
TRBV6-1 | CANGVKDTQYF
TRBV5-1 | CASSLGGGNTEAFF
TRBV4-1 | CASSHQGVYNEQFF
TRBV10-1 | CASSESWDSPGFGTGELFF
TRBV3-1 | CASSQAVLSYTEAFF
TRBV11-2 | CASSLITDYEQYF